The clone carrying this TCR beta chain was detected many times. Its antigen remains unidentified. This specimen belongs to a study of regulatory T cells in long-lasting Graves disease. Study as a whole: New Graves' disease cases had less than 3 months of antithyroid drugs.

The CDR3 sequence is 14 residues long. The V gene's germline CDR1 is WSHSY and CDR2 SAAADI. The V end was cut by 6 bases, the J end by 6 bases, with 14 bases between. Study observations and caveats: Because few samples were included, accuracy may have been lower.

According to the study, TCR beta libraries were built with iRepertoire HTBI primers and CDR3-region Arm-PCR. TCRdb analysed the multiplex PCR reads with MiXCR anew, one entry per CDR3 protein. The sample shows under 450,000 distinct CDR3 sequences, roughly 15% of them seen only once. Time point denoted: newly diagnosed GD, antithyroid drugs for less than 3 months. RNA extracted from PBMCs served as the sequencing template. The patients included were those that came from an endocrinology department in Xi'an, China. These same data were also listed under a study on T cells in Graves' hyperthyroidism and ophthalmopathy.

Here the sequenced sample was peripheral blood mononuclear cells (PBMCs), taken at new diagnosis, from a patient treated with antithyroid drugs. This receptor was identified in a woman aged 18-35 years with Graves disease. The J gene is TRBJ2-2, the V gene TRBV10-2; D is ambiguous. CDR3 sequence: CASRTIYEAGELFF. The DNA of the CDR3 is TGCGCCAGCAGAACGATCTACGAGGCCGGGGAGCTGTTTTTT.